Each of the 2 T cell receptor beta chains below was sequenced from the same sample in a study of cytomegalovirus exposure and HLA in healthy donors. Vbeta (60) and Jbeta (13) primers were used in the PCR. Assay: immunoSEQ multiplex PCR; the TCRdb copy retains only in-frame clones and omits some. The repertoire table contains 100,000 to 150,000 clones. The specimen was PBMCs. These receptors originate from a man younger than 35 in good health and CMV-seronegative.

The CDR3 region has the DNA TGTGCCAGCAGTTTATCTCTGGGACAGGGACAATTGAATCAGCCCCAGCATTTT. The encoded protein is CASSLSLGQGQLNQPQHF. This chain joins TRBV28 and TRBJ1-5, with TRBD1 matching 9 bases. With 1 base clipped from V and 4 bases from J, the junction kept 11 bases outside the gene matches. CDR1 and CDR2 (germline): MDHEN, SYDVKM. CDR3 size: 18 residues.

The chain recombines TRBV7-9 with TRBJ2-1; 7 positions agree with TRBD2. There are 14 residues in the CDR3. Germline V gene data show CDR1 as SEHNR and CDR2 as FQNEAQ (reference sequence). Trimming removed 4 bases from V and 3 bases from J; junction bases left unmatched: 3. The DNA of the CDR3 is TGTGCCAGCAGCTCTAGCGGCGACTACAATGAGCAGTTCTTC. Amino acid sequence: CASSSSGDYNEQFF.